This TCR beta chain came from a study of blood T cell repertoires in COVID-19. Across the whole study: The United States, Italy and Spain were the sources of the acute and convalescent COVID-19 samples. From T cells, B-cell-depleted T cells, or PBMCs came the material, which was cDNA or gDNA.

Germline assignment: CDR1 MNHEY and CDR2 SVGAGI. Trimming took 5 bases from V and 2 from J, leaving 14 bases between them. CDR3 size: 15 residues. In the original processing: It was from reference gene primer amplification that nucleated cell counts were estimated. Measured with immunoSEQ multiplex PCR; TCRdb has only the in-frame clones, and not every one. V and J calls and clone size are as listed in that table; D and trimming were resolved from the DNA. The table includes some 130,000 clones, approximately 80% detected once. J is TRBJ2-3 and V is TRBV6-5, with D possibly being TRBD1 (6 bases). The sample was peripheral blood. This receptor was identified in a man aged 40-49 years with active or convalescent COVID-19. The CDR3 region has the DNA TGTGCCAGCAGTCAACAGGGTTCACACACAGATACGCAGTATTTT. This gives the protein CASSQQGSHTDTQYF.